This T cell receptor (beta chain) was recorded in a study of cytomegalovirus exposure and HLA in healthy donors (dated by TCRdb to the late 2010s). Study-level background: An earlier analysis of approximately 640 of the donors reported about 250 Gb of sequence data and some 100 million unique TCR beta sequences from roughly 180 million T cells. Around 300 gigabases of sequencing data and 70 million to 100 million unique TCR sequences were included in an early release covering over 600 HLA-typed donors. The genetic ancestry cluster associated with self-reported Caucasian donors included about 84% of the 350 to 500 genotyped donors. A later analysis re-examined previously published TCR beta repertoires from several hundred donors and added high-resolution HLA genotyping to investigate patterns of TCR occurrence. Rather than drawing on any new phenotypic data, the later analysis identified candidate immune exposures from TCR beta sequences and the way those sequences occurred across donors. A handful of DR-DQ haplotypes were handled as single units for association and clustering because linkage in the cohort was strong. HLA typing covered class I and class II loci at four-digit resolution. In a later genetic analysis, genome-wide SNP genotypes for about three fifths of the roughly 670 donors were used, and that subset was treated as a discovery cohort. All discovery cohort repertoires had been generated on a single sequencing platform. Among some 400 genotyped donors of the cohort, an average of approximately 240,000 unique TCR beta nucleotide sequences was sequenced per donor, of which approximately 18% were non-productive. Alongside the repertoire data, information on donor age, sex, ethnicity and CMV serostatus was compiled. The aim of the study was to test whether cataloging public T cell receptors could identify signatures of past pathogen exposure. Using immunosequencing, the study profiled T cell repertoires from 666 subjects and related those repertoires to cytomegalovirus serostatus. An earlier analysis of about 600 of the donors used high-throughput TCR beta sequencing to judge whether each TCR beta V gene segment behaved as functional or pseudogenic. High-throughput TCR immunosequencing, statistical association of individual TCRs with disease status, and machine learning were combined to predict cytomegalovirus infection status. Typing coverage varied by locus: roughly 620-640 donors for A, B, C, DRB1 and DQB1; under 550 for DQA1; about 590 for DPA1; approximately 470 for DPB1. In addition to the first cohort of approximately 650 subjects, a separate validation cohort of around 110 different subjects was used.

The cohort comprised 670 or so healthy bone marrow donors. At the time of sampling, all cohort members were nominally healthy, though unrecorded immune exposures were likely present. The donor tested CMV seropositive, placing the donor among the 290 or so seropositive members of the cohort. Every donor gave a peripheral blood sample, and the peripheral blood mononuclear cells from that sample were used for TCR beta sequencing. The Qiagen DNeasy Blood Extraction Kit was used to extract genomic DNA from the blood cell samples. Library construction relied on the immunoSEQ multiplex PCR assay. For the multiplex PCR, a mixture combining 60 forward primers for TCR Vbeta segments and 13 reverse primers for TCR Jbeta segments was used. Amplification of the CDR3 region of rearranged TCR beta genes was performed with a multiplex PCR assay on genomic DNA. Amplified TCR beta libraries were sequenced as 87-base-pair reads on the Illumina HiSeq System. The study's processing was this. In a later analysis, tens of millions of unique TCR beta chains were counted across the approximately 640 repertoires, and roughly 10 million of these chains were shared by at least two donors. To remove PCR and sequencing errors, raw reads were error-corrected and collapsed into unique sequences using a nearest-neighbor algorithm that merged closely related sequences. To assign V, D and J gene segments, CDR3 sequences were aligned to IMGT reference sequences. For a sequence to be retained, a match of at least six nucleotides to both a V gene segment and a J gene segment was required. A rearrangement was called productive if the CDR3 had no stop codons and remained in frame with V and J, and every other rearrangement was called non-productive. CDR3 was defined by IMGT convention, running from the second conserved V-encoded cysteine to the conserved J-encoded phenylalanine. Sequences without an unambiguous match to a single V gene segment were excluded from the earlier analysis of 450 to 750 of the donors. An earlier analysis of several hundred of the donors called V segments functional above 56.7% productive rearrangements and segregating when the between-donor standard deviation exceeded 5%. To diagnose cytomegalovirus status from the catalog of TCR beta chain sequences, a statistical classification framework was built. In a later analysis, TCR nucleotide sequences were compared against IMGT/GENE-DB human TR gene sequences so that V and J genes could be assigned. Using the TCRdist pipeline, a later analysis assigned CDR3 sequences along with most-parsimonious VDJ recombination scenarios. In a later analysis, each TCR beta chain was defined by its CDR3 amino acid sequence together with its V-gene family, and reads without a unique V-gene family were excluded. In a later analysis, around 600 highly shared, low-generation-probability nucleotide sequences were removed to address suspected cross-contamination and a sequencing artifact. For each public chain, a later analysis derived a clonal expansion index from normalized ranks of inferred template counts within each repertoire. A later analysis computed generation probabilities with a VDJ recombination model fitted to out-of-frame rearrangements, and checked the results against IGoR. In a later analysis, TCR-TCR, TCR-HLA and TCR-CMV co-occurrence was scored with hypergeometric tests, and a repertoire-size bias correction was applied to TCR pairs. To estimate false discovery rates, a later analysis permuted the HLA or CMV assignments 20 times. In a later analysis, co-occurring TCRs were grouped using DBSCAN, and TCRdist sequence similarity was added for clustering within HLA-allele-positive subsets. Repertoires with fewer than 30,000 or more than 120,000 public chains were left out of co-occurrence clustering, as were five repertoires with anomalous nucleotide sharing. Not all clones reach the TCRdb copy of this immuneACCESS table, which keeps in-frame sequences only. Checked studies attribute under half of the gap to unresolved V genes and leave the rest unexplained. From that table come the V and J calls and clone size; the DNA was used to work out D and trimming. For this sample there are some 160,000 clones; 80% to 90% appear just once. 3.5% to 5.5% of the sample belongs to the ten largest clones.

What the study reported, not specific to this receptor: An earlier analysis of approximately 600 of the donors showed that most TCR beta V segments appeared in productive rearrangements either about 87% or about 30% of the time, which broadly matched IMGT annotations. The 87-base-pair reads could not distinguish some IMGT-functional V segments, including TRBV6-2 and TRBV6-3, so those segments were excluded. Because HLA typing was unavailable for some donors at each locus, only the typed subset was used in association tests. Several of the top co-occurrence clusters appeared to be linked to parvovirus B19, influenza, CMV and Epstein-Barr virus, according to a later analysis. A group of highly shared sequence variants was considered likely to be a technical artifact of the sequencing pipeline. Linkage disequilibrium might explain the correlated functional status among segregating V segments, but an unknown experimental factor could not be excluded. A further reported finding was that TCR beta sequences accurately predicted the HLA-A and HLA-B alleles for most subjects in the first cohort. It was suggested by the authors that the approach could potentially be generalized to other disease states and immunological phenotypes. Roughly uniform sequencing depth across donors was assumed in presence/absence analyses, although this assumption may not hold. Most CMV-associated TCR beta chains appeared to be HLA-restricted in a later analysis, and the HLA associations seemed to be driven largely by CMV exposure. This cohort had only TCR beta chains sequenced, and the lack of alpha or paired-chain data limited which features could be detected. Specific HLA alleles were associated with 15,000 to 20,000 TCR beta sequences at a false discovery rate of 0.05 in a later analysis. Compared with equally common non-associated chains, HLA-associated TCR beta chains in a later analysis were more clonally expanded and had lower generation probabilities. Compared with the 666-donor mean, donors in an Asian-associated ancestry cluster had fewer N-insertions in productive TCRs, according to a later genetic analysis. The study listed 150 to 200 TCR beta chains as associated with cytomegalovirus. The classifier was reported to diagnose cytomegalovirus status with high specificity and sensitivity in both the original cohort and the validation cohort. Three of the identified cytomegalovirus-associated TCR beta chains were confirmed in vitro to be specific for cytomegalovirus antigens. According to a later analysis, TCR association rates differed among HLA loci, with DRB1 alleles showing the most associated TCRs and HLA-C alleles showing the fewest. Assigning TCR associations to individual alleles was difficult when HLA alleles, especially DR and DQ, strongly co-occurred. Across donors, most TCR sequences were observed very rarely, whereas some public TCRs were present in many individuals. The only immune exposure information available for the cohort was CMV serostatus. The earlier analysis of fewer than 750 of the donors excluded some 16 rarely observed V segments, including chromosome 9 orphons, because counts were too low. An association between a missense DCLRE1C variant and V-gene and J-gene trimming of TCR beta chains was found in a later genetic analysis and replicated in an independent cohort.

The germline V gene specifies SQVTM as CDR1 and ANQGSEA as CDR2. The CDR3 contains 15 residues, cysteine and phenylalanine counted. The read is trimmed to its CDR3 DNA, 45 bases read in frame from base 1. Compared with germline, V lacks 7 bases and J lacks 3 bases; bases without a gene match: 5. As for this clone: It lacks a known antigen. The sample holds no much larger clone one base away, and base qualities are not on file.

Sequenced material: PBMCs. Here the chain combines TRBV29-1 and TRBJ2-4; TRBD2 lines up with 14 middle nucleotides. This sequence originates from a woman in her thirties or forties in good health and CMV-seropositive. The nucleotides are TGCAGCGCAGCCGGGACTAGCGGGAGCAAAAACATTCAGTACTTC. The resulting protein is CSAAGTSGSKNIQYF.